A selection of T cell receptor beta chains follows, all from one sample in a study of blood T cell repertoires in COVID-19. TCRdb keeps only in-frame clones here, not all; method: immunoSEQ multiplex PCR. Among approximately 400,000 clones listed, more than 75% were seen once. Sequencing was carried out using peripheral blood. The receptors here all came from a human donor with acute or convalescent COVID-19. The donor label of this sample is uncertain. The CDR3 runs from the conserved cysteine through the conserved F or W. Fields, in order: V gene, J gene, CDR3 protein.

TRBV3-1/TRBV3-2,TRBJ1-5,CASSQDPGYQPQHF
TRBV28,TRBJ2-5,CASSLPQGARETQYF
TRBV11-2,TRBJ1-1,CASSRLSGKTEAFF
TRBV12-3/TRBV12-4,TRBJ1-2,CASSPDRNRGYTF
TRBV28,TRBJ1-2,CATGRGVVGYTF
TRBV10-3,TRBJ2-3,CAISEHGSGRASDTQYF
TRBV6-5,TRBJ1-1,CASILGLNTEAFF
TRBV5-1,TRBJ1-1,CASSLPGGGKSTEAFF
TRBV27,TRBJ1-2,CASSGTGSGYTF
TRBV3-1/TRBV3-2,TRBJ1-4,CASSQRGHLEKLFF
TRBV6-5,TRBJ1-1,CASSTKGRADTEAFF
TRBV25-1,TRBJ2-7,CASSLPRAGAEQYF
TRBV7-9,TRBJ2-3,CASSPDTDTQYF
TRBV10-2,TRBJ2-1,CASSESGDNEQFF
TRBV28,TRBJ1-5,CASSVKGQPQHF
TRBV2,TRBJ2-3,CAGNRVGADTQYF
TRBV6-1,TRBJ1-5,CASSDGYQPQHF